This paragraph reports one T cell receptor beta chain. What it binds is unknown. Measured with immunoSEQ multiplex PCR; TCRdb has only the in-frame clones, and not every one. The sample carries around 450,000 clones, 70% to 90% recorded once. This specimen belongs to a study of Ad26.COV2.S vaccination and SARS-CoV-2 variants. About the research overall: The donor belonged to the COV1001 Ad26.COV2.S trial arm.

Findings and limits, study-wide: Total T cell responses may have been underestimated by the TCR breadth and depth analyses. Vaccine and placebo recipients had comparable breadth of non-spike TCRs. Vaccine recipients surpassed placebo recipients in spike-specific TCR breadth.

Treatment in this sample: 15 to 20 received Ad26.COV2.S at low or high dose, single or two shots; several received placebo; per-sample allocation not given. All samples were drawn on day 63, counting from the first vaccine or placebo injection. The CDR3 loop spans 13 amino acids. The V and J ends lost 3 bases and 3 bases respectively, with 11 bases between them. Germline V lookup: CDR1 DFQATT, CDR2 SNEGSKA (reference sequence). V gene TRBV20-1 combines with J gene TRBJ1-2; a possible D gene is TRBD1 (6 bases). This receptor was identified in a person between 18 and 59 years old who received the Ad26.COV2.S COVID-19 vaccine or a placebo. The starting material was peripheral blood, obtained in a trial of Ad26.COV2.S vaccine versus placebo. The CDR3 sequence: CSASSRGDYGYTF. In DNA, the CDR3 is TGCAGTGCTAGTTCCAGGGGTGACTATGGCTACACCTTC.